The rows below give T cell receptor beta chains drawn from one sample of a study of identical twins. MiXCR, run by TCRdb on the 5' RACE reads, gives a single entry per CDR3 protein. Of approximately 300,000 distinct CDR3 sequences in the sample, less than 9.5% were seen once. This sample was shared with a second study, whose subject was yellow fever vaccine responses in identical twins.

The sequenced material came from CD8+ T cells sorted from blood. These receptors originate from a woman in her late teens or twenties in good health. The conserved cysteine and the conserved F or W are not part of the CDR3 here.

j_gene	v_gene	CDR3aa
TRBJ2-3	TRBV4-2	ASSPNQATDTQY
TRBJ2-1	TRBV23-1	ASSPRPYNEQF
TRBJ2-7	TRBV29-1	SAWTGSSYEQY
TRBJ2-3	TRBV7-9	ASSPLAGGRTDTQY
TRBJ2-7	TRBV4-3	ASSQDRTYEQY
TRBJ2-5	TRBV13	ASSRTADSQETQY
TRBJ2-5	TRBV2	ASRREATQETQY
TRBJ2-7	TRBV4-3	ASSQDRGASSYEQY
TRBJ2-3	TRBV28	ASSGTSSLDTQY
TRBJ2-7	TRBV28	ASSTRQSYEQY
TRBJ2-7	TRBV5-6	ASSFRASSYEQY
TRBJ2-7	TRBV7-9	ASSGLDLVPY
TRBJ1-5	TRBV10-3	AIRDAGRDQPQH
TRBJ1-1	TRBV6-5	ASSYQSQQEAF
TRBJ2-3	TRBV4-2	ASSLMTSGDPYTDTQY
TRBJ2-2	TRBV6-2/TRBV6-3	GSGTTNTGELF
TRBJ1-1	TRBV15	ATSNRWEKNTEAF
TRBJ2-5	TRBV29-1	SVDRPETQY
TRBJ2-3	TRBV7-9	ASINPSGRGGTDTQY
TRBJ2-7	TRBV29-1	SVVGSRYEQY
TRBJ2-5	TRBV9	ASSAGPPEETQY
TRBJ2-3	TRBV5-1	ASSFGTGSPDTQY
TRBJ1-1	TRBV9	ASRGEGTEAF
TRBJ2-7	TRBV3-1	ASSLDTGYGQY
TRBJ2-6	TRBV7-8	ASSTRQSTFGANVLT
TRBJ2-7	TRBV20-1	SARDPFTGTSGYEQY
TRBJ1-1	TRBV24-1	ATSVGRGPNTEAF
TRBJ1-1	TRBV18	ASSPLRFYVNTEAF
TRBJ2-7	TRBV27	ASSGRRSYEQY
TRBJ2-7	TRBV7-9	ASSLAGGRRNEQY
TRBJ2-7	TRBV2	ASSEALLYEQY
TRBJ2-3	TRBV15	ATSRDVWASGGTDTQY
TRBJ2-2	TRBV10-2	ASSQTGGDTGELF
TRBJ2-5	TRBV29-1	SVEGPRDRGVQETQY
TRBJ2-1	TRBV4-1	ASSQVLGQGAYNEQF
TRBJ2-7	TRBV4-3	ASSPGVAGPYEQY
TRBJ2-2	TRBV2	ASSETPGGAGELF
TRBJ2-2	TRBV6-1	ASSEAGLAEDTGELF
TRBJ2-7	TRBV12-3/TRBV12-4	ASSASPLEQY
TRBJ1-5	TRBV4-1	ASSQNRQGGQPQH
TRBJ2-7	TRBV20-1	SASRRTYEQY
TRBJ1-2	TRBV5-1	ASSFRTNYGYT
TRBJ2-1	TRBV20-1	SASVDRGPYNEQF
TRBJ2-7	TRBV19	ASSTRLQGASFYEQY
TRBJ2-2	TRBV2	ASSVGLYTGELL
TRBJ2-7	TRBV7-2	ASSSTPGLKGPYEQY
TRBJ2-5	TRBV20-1	SAIGTSWETQY
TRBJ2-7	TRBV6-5	ASSYDYSYEQY
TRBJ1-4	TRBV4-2	ASSQERTETNEKLF